The entry below describes one T cell receptor beta chain. Germline lookup yields CDR1 KGHSH and CDR2 LQKENI. J gave up 4 bases and V 3 bases, and 9 bases lay outside the gene matches. This CDR3 contains 15 residues. This entry comes from a study of shared clonotypes between healthy human individuals. The method was immunoSEQ multiplex PCR; TCRdb's version includes in-frame clones alone and lacks a portion of them. The top ten clones hold 12% of a sample with hundreds of thousands of clones, approximately 77% of them seen once. Genomic DNA came from 90 million or so PBMCs in unsorted samples. Sequences were obtained from PBMCs. The sequence was collected from a middle-aged woman in good health. Some clones in this sample may be carry-over from other donors' samples. The chain combines TRBV18 with TRBJ2-7; 7 bases agree with TRBD1. In nucleotides, the CDR3 is TGTGCCAGCTCACCGGGCGGGCAGGGGGAATACGAGCAGTACTTC. Amino acids: CASSPGGQGEYEQYF.